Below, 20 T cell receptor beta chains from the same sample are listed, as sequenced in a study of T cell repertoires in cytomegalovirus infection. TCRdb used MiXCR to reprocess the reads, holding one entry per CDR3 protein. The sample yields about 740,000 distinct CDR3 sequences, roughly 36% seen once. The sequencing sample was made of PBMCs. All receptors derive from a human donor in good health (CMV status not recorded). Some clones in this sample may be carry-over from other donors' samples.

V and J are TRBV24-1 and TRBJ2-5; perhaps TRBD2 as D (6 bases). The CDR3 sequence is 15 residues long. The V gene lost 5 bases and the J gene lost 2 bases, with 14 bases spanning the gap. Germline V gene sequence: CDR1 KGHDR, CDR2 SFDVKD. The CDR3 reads CATSGWRGKQETQYF. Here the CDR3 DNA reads TGTGCCACCAGTGGGTGGCGGGGAAAACAAGAGACCCAGTACTTC.

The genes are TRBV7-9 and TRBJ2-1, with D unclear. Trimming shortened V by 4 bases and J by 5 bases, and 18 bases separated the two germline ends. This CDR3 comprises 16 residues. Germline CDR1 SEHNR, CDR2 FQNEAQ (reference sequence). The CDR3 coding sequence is TGTGCCAGCAGCTCGGACGGGCTAGGAGCTAACAATGAGCAGTTCTTC. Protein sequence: CASSSDGLGANNEQFF.

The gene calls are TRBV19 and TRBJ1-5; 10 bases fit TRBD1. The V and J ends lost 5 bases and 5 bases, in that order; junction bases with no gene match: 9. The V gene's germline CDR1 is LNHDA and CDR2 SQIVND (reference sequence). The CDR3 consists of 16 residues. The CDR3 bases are TGTGCCAGTAGTTTCGGGGACAGGGGAGGGGATCAGCCCCAGCATTTT. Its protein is CASSFGDRGGDQPQHF.

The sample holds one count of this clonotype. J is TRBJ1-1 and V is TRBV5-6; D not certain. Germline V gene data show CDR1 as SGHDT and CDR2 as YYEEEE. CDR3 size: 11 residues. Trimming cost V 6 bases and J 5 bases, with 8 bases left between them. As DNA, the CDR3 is TGTGCCAGCACCCTCTCTACTGAAGCTTTCTTT. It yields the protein CASTLSTEAFF.

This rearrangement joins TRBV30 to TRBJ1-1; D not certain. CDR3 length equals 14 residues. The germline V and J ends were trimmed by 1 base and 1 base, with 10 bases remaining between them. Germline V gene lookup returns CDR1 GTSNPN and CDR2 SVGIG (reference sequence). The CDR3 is CAWSGVLPNTEAFF. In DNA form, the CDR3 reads TGTGCCTGGAGTGGGGTCCTACCGAACACTGAAGCTTTCTTT. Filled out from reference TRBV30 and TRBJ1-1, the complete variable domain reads SQTIHQWPATLVQPVGSPLSLECTVEGTSNPNLYWYRQAAGRGLQLLFYSVGIGQISSEVPQNLSASRPQDRQFILSSKKLLLSDSGFYLCAWSGVLPNTEAFFGQGTRLTVV.

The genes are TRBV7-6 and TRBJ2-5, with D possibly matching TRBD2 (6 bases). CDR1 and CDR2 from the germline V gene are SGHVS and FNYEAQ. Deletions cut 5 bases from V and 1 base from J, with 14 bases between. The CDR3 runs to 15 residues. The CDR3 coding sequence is TGTGCCAGCAGCCGCCCCCGGGAGCTCCAAGAGACCCAGTACTTC. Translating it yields CASSRPRELQETQYF. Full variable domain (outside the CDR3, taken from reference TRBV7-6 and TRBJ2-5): GAGVSQSPRYKVTKRGQDVALRCDPISGHVSLYWYRQALGQGPEFLTYFNYEAQQDKSGLPNDRFSAERPEGSISTLTIQRTEQRDSAMYRCASSRPRELQETQYFGPGTRLLVL.

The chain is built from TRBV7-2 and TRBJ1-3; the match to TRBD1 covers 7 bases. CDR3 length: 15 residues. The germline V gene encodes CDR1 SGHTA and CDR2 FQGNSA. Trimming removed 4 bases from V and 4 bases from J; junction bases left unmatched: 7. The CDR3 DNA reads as TGTGCCAGCAGCTCAGACAGGGCTTACGGAAACACCATATATTTT. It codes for CASSSDRAYGNTIYF.

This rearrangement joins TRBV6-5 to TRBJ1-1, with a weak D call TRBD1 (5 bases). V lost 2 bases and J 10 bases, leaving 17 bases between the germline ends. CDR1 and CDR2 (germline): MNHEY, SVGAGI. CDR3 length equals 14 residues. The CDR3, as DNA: TGTGCCAGCAGTTACGGTCCGGACACCCTCAGAGCTTTCTTT. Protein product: CASSYGPDTLRAFF.

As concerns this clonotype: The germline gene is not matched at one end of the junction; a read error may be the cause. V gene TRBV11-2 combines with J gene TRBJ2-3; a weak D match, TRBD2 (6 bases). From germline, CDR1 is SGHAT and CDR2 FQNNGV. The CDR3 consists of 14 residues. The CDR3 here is CTSSLDPGVVTQYF. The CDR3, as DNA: TGTACCAGCAGCTTAGATCCGGGGGTGGTAACGCAGTATTTT.

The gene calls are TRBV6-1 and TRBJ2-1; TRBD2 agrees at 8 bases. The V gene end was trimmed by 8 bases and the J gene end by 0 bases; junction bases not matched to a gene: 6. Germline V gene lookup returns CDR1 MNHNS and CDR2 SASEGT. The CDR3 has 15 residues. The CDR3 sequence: CASGIAGPSYNEQFF. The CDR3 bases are TGTGCCAGCGGAATAGCGGGGCCCTCCTACAATGAGCAGTTCTTC.

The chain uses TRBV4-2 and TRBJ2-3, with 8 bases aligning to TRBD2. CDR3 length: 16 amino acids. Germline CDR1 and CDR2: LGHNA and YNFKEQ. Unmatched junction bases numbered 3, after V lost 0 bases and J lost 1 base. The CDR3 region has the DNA TGTGCCAGCAGCCAAGATTGGCGGGGGGGCACAGATACGCAGTATTTT. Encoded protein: CASSQDWRGGTDTQYF.

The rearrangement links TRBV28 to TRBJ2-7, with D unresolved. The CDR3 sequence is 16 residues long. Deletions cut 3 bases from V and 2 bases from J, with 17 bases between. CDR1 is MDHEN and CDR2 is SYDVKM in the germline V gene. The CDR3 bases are TGTGCCAGCAGTTTTTCTCATCTCTCGACCACCTACGAGCAGTACTTC. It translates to CASSFSHLSTTYEQYF.

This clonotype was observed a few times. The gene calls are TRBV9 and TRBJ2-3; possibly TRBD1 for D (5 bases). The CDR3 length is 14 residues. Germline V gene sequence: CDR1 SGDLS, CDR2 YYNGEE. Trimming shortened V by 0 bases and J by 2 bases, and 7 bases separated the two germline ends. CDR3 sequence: CASSVEDTTDTQYF. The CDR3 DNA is TGTGCCAGCAGCGTAGAGGACACCACAGATACGCAGTATTTT.

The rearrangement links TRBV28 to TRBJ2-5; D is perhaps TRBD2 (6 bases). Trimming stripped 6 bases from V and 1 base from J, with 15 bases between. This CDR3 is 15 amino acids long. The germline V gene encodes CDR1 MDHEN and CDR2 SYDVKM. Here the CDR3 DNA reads TGTGCCAGCAGGCCCGCCCGGGACTTCCAAGAGACCCAGTACTTC. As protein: CASRPARDFQETQYF. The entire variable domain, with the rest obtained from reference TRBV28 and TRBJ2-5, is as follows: DVKVTQSSRYLVKRTGEKVFLECVQDMDHENMFWYRQDPGLGLRLIYFSYDVKMKEKGDIPEGYSVSREKKERFSLILESASTNQTSMYLCASRPARDFQETQYFGPGTRLLVL.

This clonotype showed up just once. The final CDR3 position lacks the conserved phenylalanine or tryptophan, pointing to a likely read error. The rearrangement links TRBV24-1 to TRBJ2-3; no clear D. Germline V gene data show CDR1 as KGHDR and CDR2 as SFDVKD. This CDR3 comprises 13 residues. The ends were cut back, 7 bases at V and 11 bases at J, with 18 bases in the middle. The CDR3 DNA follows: TGTGCCACCAGCCCCCCCCTAGGGTACAAGCAGTATTAT. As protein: CATSPPLGYKQYY.

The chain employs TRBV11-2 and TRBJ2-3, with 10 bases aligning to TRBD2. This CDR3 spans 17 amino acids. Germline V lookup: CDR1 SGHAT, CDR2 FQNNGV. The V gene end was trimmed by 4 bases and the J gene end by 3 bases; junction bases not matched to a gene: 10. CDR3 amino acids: CASSSGRLAGVTDTQYF. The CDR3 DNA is TGTGCCAGCAGCTCCGGACGGCTAGCGGGAGTGACAGATACGCAGTATTTT.

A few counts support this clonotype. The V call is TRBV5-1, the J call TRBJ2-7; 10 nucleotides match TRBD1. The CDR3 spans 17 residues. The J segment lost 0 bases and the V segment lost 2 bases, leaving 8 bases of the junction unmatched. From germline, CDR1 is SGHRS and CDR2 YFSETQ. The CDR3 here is CASSFITRDRGSYEQYF. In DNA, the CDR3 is TGCGCCAGCAGCTTCATTACCCGGGACAGGGGCTCCTACGAGCAGTACTTC.

In DNA, the CDR3 is TGTGCCAGCAGTTACTATGGGAGGAACAATGAGCAGTTCTTC. Its translation is CASSYYGRNNEQFF. The J gene is TRBJ2-1, the V gene TRBV6-2 or TRBV6-3, with D tentatively TRBD2 (6 bases). V was cut by 1 base and J by 5 bases, with 9 bases left in between. Germline lookup yields CDR1 MNHEY and CDR2 SVGEGT. The CDR3 spans 14 residues.

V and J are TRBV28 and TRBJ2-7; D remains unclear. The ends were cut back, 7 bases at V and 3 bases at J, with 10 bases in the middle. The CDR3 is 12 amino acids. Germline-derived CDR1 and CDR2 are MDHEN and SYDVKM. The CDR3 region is CASKKGIYEQYF. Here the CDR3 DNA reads TGTGCCAGCAAAAAAGGGATCTACGAGCAGTACTTC.

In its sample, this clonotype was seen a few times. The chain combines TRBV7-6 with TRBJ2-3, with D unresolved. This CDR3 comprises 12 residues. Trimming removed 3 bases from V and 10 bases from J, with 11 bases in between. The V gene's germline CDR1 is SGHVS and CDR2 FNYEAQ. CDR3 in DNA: TGTGCCAGCAGCTTTTTAAGCTACGCGCAGTATTTT. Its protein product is CASSFLSYAQYF.